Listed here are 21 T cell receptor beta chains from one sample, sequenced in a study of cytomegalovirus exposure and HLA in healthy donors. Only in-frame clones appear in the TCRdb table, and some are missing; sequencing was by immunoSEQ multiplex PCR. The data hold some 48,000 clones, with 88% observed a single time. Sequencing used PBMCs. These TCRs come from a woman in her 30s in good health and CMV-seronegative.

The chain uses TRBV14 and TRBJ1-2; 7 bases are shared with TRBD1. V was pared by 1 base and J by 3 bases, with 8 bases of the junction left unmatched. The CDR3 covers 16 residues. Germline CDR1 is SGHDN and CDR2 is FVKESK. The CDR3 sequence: CASSQAGTAKDYGYTF. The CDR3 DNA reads TGTGCCAGCAGCCAAGCCGGGACAGCCAAGGACTATGGCTACACCTTC.

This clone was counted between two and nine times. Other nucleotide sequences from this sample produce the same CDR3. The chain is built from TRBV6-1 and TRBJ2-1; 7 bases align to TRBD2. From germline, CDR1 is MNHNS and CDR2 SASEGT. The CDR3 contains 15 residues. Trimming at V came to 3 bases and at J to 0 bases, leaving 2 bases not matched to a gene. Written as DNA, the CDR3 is TGTGCCAGCAGTGAGGCTAGCGGCTCCTACAATGAGCAGTTCTTC. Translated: CASSEASGSYNEQFF.

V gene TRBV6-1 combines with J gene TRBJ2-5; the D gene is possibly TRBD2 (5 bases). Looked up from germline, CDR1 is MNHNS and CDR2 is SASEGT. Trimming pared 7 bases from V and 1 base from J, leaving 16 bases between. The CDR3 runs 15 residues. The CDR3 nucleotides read TGTGCCAGCACAAAAGAGGGCTACGCCCAAGAGACCCAGTACTTC. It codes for CASTKEGYAQETQYF.

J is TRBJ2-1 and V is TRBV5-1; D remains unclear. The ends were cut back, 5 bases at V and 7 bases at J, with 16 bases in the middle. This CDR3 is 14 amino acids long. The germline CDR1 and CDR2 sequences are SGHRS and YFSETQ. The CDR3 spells CASRWALFENEQFF. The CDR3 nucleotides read TGCGCCAGCAGATGGGCCCTCTTCGAAAATGAGCAGTTCTTC.

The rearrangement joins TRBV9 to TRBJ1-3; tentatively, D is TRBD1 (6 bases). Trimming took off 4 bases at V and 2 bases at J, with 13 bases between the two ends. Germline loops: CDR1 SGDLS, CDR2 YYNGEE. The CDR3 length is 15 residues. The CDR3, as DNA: TGTGCCAGCAGCCTCCGGGGGGCCCCTGGAAACACCATATATTTT. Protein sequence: CASSLRGAPGNTIYF.

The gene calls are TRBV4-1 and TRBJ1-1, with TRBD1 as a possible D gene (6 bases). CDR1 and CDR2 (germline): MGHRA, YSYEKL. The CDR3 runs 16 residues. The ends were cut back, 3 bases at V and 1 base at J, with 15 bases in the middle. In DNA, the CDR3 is TGCGCCAGCAGCCATCCGGAAAGGGGGGGGAACACTGAAGCTTTCTTT. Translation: CASSHPERGGNTEAFF.

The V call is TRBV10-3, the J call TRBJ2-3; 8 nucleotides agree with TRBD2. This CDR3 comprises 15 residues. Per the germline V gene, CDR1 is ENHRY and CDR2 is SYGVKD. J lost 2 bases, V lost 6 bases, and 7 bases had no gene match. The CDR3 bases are TGTGCCATCAGAATAGGGACTAGTAACACAGATACGCAGTATTTT. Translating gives CAIRIGTSNTDTQYF.

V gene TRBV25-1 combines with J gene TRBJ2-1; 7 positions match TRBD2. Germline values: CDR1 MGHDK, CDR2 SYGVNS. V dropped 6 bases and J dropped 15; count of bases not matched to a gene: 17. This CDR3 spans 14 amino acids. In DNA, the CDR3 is TGTGCCAGCAGGGAGGGAGGGCCGATGAGGGCCTGGTTCTTC. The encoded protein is CASREGGPMRAWFF.

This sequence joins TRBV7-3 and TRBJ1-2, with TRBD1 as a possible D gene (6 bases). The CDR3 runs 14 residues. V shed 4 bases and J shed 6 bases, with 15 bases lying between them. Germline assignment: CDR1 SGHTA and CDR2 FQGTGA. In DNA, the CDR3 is TGTGCCAGCAGCTCGGCCGGGACACATGATGGCTACACCTTC. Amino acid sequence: CASSSAGTHDGYTF. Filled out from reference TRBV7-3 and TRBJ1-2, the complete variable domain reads GAGVSQTPSNKVTEKGKYVELRCDPISGHTALYWYRQSLGQGPEFLIYFQGTGAADDSGLPNDRFFAVRPEGSVSTLKIQRTERGDSAVYLCASSSAGTHDGYTFGSGTRLTVV.

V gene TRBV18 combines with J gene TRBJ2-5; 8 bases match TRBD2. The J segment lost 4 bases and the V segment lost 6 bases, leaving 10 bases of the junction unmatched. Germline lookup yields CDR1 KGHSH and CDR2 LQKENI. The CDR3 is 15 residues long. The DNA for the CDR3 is TGTGCCAGCTCCCGAGGCGCGGGAGGAGTAGAGACCCAGTACTTC. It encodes CASSRGAGGVETQYF.

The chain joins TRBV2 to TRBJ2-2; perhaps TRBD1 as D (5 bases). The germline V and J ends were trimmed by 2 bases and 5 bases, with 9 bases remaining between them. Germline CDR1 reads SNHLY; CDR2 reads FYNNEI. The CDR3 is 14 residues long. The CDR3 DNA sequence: TGTGCCAGCAGTGAACAGGGTGGGACCGGGGAGCTGTTTTTT. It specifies CASSEQGGTGELFF. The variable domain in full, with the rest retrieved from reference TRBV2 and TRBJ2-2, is EPEVTQTPSHQVTQMGQEVILRCVPISNHLYFYWYRQILGQKVEFLVSFYNNEISEKSEIFDDQFSVERPDGSNFTLKIRSTKLEDSAMYFCASSEQGGTGELFFGEGSRLTVL.

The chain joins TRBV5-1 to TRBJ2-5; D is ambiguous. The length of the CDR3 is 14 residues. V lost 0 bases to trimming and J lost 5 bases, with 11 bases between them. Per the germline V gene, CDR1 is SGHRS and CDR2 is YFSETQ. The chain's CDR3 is CASSLGAGLETQYF. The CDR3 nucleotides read TGCGCCAGCAGCTTGGGGGCCGGCCTCGAGACCCAGTACTTC.

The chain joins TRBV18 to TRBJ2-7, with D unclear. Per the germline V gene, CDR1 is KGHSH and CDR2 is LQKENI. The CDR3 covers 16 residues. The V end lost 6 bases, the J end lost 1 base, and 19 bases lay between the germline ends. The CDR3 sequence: CASSSSIMITSYEQYF. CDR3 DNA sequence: TGTGCCAGCTCTTCCTCCATTATGATTACATCCTACGAGCAGTACTTC.

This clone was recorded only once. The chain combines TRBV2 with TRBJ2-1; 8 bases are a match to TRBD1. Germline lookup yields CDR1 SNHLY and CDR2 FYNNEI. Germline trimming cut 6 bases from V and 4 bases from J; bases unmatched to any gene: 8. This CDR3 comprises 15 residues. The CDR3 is CASRIDRGAYNEQFF. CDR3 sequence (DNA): TGTGCCAGCAGGATAGACAGGGGCGCGTACAATGAGCAGTTCTTC.

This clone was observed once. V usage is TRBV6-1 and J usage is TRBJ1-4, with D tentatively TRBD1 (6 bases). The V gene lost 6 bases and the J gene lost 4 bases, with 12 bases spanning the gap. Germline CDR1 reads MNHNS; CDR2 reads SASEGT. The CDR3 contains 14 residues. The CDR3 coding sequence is TGTGCCAGCAGAATGACAGGAAGTAATGAAAAACTGTTTTTT. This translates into CASRMTGSNEKLFF.

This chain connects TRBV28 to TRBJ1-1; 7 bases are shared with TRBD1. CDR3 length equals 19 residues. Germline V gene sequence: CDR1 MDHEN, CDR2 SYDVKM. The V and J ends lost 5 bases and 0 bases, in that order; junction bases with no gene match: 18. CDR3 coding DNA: TGTGCCAGCAGTCGTCGGGACAGATACCGGGGAAACATGAACACTGAAGCTTTCTTT. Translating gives CASSRRDRYRGNMNTEAFF.

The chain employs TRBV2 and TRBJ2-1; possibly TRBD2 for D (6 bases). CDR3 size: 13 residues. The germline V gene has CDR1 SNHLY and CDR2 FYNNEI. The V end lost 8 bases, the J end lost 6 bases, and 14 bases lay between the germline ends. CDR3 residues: CASGQTRGNEQFF. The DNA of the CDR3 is TGTGCCAGCGGTCAGACTAGAGGCAATGAGCAGTTCTTC. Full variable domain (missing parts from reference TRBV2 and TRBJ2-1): EPEVTQTPSHQVTQMGQEVILRCVPISNHLYFYWYRQILGQKVEFLVSFYNNEISEKSEIFDDQFSVERPDGSNFTLKIRSTKLEDSAMYFCASGQTRGNEQFFGPGTRLTVL.

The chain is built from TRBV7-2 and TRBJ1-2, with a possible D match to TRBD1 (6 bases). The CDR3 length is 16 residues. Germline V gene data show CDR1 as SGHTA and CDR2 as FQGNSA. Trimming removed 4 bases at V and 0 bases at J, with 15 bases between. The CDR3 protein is CASSSRGEGANYGYTF. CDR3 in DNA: TGTGCCAGCAGCTCTAGGGGGGAGGGGGCTAACTATGGCTACACCTTC.

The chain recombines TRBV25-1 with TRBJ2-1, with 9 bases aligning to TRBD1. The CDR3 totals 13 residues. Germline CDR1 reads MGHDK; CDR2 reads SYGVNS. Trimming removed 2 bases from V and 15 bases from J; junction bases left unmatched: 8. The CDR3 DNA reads TGTGCCAGCAGTGAAGCCCCGAGGACAGGGGTGTTCTTC. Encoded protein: CASSEAPRTGVFF.

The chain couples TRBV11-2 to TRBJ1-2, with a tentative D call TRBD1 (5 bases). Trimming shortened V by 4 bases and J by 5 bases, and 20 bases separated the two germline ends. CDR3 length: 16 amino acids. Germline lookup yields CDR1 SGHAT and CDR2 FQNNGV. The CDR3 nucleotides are TGTGCCAGCAGCTCCAGAAGTCAAACAGGAATTTATGGCTACACCTTC. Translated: CASSSRSQTGIYGYTF.

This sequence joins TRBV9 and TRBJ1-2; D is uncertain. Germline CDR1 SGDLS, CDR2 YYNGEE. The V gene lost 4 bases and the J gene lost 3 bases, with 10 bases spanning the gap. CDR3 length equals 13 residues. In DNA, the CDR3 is TGTGCCAGCAGCCGGGAGGATTACTATGGCTACACCTTC. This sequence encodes CASSREDYYGYTF.